This TCR beta chain was retrieved from a study of metastatic and nonmetastatic thyroid tumors. Study details: Repertoires of blood and of tissue (tumor or nodule) from malignant and benign thyroid patients were compared.

TCRdb re-called clones via MiXCR from the PCR reads. This table has 24,000 or so clones, roughly 23% appearing once. Not a single patient had been given any form of treatment at any point before undergoing thyroid surgery. CDR1 DFQATT and CDR2 SNEGSKA come from the germline V gene (reference sequence). The CDR3 runs to 16 residues. The sequenced material came from blood. The TCR sequence derives from a female donor with papillary thyroid cancer or a benign thyroid nodule (not recorded which). Some clones in this sample may be carry-over from other donors' samples. This sequence joins TRBV20-1 and TRBJ2-7; 10 bases match TRBD2. CDR3 region: CTSIAGKRGGNDEQYF. The CDR3 coding sequence is TGCACTTCTATAGCTGGCAAGCGGGGGGGCAACGACGAGCAGTACTTC.